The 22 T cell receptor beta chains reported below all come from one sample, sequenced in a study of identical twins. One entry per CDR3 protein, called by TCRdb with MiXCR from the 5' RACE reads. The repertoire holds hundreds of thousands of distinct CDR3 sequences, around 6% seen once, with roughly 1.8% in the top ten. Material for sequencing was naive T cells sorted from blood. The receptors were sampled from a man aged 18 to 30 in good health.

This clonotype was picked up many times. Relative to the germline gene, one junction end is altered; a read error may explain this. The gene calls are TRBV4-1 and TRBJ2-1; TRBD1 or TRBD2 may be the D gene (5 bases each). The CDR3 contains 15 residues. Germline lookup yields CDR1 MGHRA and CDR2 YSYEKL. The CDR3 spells CASSLHSGTYNEQFF. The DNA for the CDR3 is TGCGCCAGCAGCTTACACTCCGGGACCTATAATGAGCAGTTCTTC.

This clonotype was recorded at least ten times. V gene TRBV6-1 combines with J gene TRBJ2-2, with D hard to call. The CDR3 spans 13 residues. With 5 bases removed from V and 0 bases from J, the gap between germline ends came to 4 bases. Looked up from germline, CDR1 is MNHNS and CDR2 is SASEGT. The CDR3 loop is CASSIANTGELFF. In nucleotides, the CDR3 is TGTGCCAGCAGTATAGCGAACACCGGGGAGCTGTTTTTT.

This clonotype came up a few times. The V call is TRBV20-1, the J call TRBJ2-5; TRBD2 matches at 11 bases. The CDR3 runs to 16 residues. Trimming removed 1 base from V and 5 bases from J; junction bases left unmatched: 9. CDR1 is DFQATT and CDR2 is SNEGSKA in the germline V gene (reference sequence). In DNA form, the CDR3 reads TGCAGTGCTAGAGGCCCAATAGCGGGAGGGCCCGAGACCCAGTACTTC. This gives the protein CSARGPIAGGPETQYF.

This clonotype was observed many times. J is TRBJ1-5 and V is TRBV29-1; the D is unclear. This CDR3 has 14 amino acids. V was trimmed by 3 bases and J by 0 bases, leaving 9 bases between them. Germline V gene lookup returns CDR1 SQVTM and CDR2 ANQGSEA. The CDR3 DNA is TGCAGCGTTGAGGAAGGGCATAGCAATCAGCCCCAGCATTTT. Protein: CSVEEGHSNQPQHF.

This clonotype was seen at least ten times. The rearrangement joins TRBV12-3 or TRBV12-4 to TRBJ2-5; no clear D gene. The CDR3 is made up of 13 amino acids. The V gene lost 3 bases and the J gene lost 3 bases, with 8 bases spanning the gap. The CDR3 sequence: CASSFGVKETQYF. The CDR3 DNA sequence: TGTGCCAGCAGTTTCGGAGTTAAAGAGACCCAGTACTTC.

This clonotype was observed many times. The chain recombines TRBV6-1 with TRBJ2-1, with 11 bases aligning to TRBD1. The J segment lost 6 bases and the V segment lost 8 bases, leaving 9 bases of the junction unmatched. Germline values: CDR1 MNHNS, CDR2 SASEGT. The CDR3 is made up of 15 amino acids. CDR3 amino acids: CASHKDRGLGNEQFF. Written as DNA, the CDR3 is TGTGCCAGCCATAAGGACAGGGGGCTAGGCAATGAGCAGTTCTTC.

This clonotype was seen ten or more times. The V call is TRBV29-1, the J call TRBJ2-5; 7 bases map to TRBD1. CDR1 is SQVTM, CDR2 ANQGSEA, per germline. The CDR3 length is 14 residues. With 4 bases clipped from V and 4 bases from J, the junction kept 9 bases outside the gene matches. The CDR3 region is CSVVGQGVVETQYF. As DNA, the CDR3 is TGCAGCGTTGTGGGGCAGGGGGTAGTAGAGACCCAGTACTTC.

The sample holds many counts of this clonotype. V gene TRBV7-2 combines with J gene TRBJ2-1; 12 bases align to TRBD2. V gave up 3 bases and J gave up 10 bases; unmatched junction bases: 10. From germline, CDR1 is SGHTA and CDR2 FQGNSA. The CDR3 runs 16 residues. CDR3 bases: TGTGCCAGCAGCTTCGACGCTAGCGGGAGGGCTCTCGAGCAGTTCTTC. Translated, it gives CASSFDASGRALEQFF.

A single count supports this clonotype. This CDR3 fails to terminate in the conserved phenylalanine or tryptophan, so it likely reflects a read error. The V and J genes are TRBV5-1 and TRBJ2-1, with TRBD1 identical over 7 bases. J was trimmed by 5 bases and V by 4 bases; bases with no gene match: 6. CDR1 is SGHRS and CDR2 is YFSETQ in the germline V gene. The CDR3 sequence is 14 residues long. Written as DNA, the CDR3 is TGCGCCAGCAGCCCGAGGACAGGTGACAATGAGCAGTTCTGC. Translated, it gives CASSPRTGDNEQFC.

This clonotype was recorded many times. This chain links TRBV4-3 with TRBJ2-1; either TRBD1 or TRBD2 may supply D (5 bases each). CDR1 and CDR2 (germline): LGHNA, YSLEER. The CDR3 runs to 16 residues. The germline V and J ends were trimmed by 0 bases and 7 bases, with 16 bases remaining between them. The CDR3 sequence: CASSQERGVFWNEQFF. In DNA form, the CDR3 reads TGCGCCAGCAGCCAAGAACGAGGGGTCTTTTGGAATGAGCAGTTCTTC.

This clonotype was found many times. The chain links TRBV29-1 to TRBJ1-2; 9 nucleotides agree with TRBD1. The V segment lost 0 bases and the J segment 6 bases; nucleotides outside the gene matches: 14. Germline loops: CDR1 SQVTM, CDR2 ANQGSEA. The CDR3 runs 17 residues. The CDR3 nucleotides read TGCAGCGTTGAAGATCAGGGAGGACAGGGGCGTATCCATGGCTACACCTTC. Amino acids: CSVEDQGGQGRIHGYTF.

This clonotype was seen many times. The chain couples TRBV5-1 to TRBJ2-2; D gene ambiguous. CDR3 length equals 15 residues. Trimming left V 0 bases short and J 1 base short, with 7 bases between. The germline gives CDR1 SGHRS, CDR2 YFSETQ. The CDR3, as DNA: TGCGCCAGCAGCTTGGGACGACAGAACACCGGGGAGCTGTTTTTT. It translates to CASSLGRQNTGELFF.

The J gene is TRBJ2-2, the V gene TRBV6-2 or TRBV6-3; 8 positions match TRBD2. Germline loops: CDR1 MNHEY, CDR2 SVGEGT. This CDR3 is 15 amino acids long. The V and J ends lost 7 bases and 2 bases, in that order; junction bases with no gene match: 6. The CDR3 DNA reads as TGTGCCAGCACTCCCGCGGGAGGAAACACCGGGGAGCTGTTTTTT. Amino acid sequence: CASTPAGGNTGELFF.

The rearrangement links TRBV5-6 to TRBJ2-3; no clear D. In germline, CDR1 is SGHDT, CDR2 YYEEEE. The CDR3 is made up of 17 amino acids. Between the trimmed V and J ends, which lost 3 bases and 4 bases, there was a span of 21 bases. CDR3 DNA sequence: TGTGCCAGCAGCTCCATACTAATGACACTTAGACCAGATACGCAGTATTTT. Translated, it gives CASSSILMTLRPDTQYF. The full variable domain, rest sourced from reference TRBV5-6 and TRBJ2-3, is DAGVTQSPTHLIKTRGQQVTLRCSPKSGHDTVSWYQQALGQGPQFIFQYYEEEERQRGNFPDRFSGHQFPNYSSELNVNALLLGDSALYLCASSSILMTLRPDTQYFGPGTRLTVL.

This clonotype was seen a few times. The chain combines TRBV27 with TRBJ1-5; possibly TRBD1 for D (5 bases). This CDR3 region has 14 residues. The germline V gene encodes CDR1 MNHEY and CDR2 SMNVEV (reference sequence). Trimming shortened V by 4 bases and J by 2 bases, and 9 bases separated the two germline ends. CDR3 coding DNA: TGTGCCAGCAGTTCGCAGGGCCGCAATCAGCCCCAGCATTTT. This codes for CASSSQGRNQPQHF.

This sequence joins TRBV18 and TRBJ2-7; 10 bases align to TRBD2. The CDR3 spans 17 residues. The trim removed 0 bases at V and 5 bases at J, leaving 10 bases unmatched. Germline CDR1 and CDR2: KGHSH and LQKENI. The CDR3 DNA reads TGTGCCAGCTCACCACCGCCTAGCGGGAGTCCCTTGAACGAGCAGTACTTC. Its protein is CASSPPPSGSPLNEQYF.

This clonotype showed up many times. As DNA, the CDR3 is TGTGCCATCAGTGACCTAGTGGCCCCAACAGAGAATGAGCAGTTCTTC. It codes for CAISDLVAPTENEQFF. V usage is TRBV10-3 and J usage is TRBJ2-1; D is ambiguous. CDR3 size: 16 residues. The V end was cut by 3 bases, the J end by 7 bases, with 19 bases between. Germline V gene data show CDR1 as ENHRY and CDR2 as SYGVKD.

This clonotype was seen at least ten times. The CDR3 DNA sequence: TGTGCCAGCCGAGGGCCCGGGACCGGGACTAGCCGGGGAGATACGCAGTATTTT. As protein: CASRGPGTGTSRGDTQYF. The chain has TRBV6-2 or TRBV6-3 and TRBJ2-3; TRBD2 agrees at 9 bases. With V trimmed by 8 bases and J by 5 bases, 20 bases remained unmatched. Per germline, CDR1 MNHEY and CDR2 SVGEGT. The CDR3 runs 18 residues.

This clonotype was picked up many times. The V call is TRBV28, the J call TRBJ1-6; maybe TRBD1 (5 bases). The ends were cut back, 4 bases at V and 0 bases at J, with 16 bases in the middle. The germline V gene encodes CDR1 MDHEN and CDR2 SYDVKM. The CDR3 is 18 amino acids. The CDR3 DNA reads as TGTGCCAGCAGTTCCCGGGATCAGGGCCGCTCCTATAATTCACCCCTCCACTTT. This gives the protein CASSSRDQGRSYNSPLHF.

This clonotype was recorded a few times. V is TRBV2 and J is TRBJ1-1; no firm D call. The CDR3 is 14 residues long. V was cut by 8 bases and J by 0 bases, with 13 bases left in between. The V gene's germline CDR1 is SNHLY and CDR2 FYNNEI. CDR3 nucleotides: TGTGCCAGCCTGTCAGACCTCATGAACACTGAAGCTTTCTTT. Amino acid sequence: CASLSDLMNTEAFF.

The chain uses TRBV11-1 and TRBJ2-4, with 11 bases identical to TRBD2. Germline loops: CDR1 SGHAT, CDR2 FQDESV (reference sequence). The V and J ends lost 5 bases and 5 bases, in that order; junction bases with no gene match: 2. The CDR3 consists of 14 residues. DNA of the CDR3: TGTGCCAGCAGCCAGGGACTAGCGGAAAACATTCAGTACTTC. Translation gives CASSQGLAENIQYF.

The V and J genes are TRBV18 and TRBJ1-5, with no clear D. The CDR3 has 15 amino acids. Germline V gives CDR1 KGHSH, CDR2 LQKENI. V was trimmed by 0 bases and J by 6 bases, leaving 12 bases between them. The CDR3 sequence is CASSPPSSAGQPQHF. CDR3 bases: TGTGCCAGCTCACCACCGAGCTCGGCTGGTCAGCCCCAGCATTTT.